The source of this T cell receptor beta chain is a study of PD-1 blockade in classical Hodgkin lymphoma. General study findings and limits: In CD4+ cells, TCR diversity went up significantly by C4D1, but in CD8+ cells it did not. Repertoires differed for reasons still undefined, possibly disease activity or prior therapy.

This clone was seen more than once but under ten times. Antigen: not known. The repertoire was sequenced with immunoSEQ multiplex PCR; TCRdb's copy has only in-frame clones and lacks some. The data show 25,000 to 35,000 clones, with roughly two thirds seen just once and roughly 15% held by the top ten. Each and every patient relapsed after autologous stem cell transplantation, and patients got differing brentuximab vedotin exposure. Patients' outcomes at their best amounted to complete response, partial response or progressive disease. The germline gives CDR1 SQVTM, CDR2 ANQGSEA. The V and J ends lost 6 bases and 1 base respectively, with 18 bases between them. The CDR3 totals 15 residues.

This clonotype originated in a human donor with classical Hodgkin lymphoma. This specimen was peripheral blood mononuclear cells (PBMCs), taken before the second cycle of nivolumab. The rearrangement uses TRBV29-1 and TRBJ1-1, with D unclear. The CDR3 DNA reads as TGCAGCGTAGCTACGGGGTATAGGGAGAACACTGAAGCTTTCTTT. Residues: CSVATGYRENTEAFF.